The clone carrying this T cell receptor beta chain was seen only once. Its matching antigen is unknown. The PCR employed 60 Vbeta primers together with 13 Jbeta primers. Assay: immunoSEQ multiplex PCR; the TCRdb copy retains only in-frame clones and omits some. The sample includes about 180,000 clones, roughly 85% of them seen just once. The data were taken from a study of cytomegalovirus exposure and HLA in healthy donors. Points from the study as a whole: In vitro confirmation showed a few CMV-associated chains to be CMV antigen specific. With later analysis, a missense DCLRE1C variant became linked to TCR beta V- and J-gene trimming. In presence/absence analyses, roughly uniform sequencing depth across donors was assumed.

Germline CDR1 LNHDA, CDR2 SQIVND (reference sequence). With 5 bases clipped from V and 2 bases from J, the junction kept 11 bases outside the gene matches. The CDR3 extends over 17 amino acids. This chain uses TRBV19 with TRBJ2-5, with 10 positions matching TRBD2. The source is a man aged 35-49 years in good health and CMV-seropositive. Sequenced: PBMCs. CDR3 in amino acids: CASSPRTSGNIQETQYF. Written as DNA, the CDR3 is TGTGCCAGTAGTCCTAGGACTAGCGGAAACATACAAGAGACCCAGTACTTC.